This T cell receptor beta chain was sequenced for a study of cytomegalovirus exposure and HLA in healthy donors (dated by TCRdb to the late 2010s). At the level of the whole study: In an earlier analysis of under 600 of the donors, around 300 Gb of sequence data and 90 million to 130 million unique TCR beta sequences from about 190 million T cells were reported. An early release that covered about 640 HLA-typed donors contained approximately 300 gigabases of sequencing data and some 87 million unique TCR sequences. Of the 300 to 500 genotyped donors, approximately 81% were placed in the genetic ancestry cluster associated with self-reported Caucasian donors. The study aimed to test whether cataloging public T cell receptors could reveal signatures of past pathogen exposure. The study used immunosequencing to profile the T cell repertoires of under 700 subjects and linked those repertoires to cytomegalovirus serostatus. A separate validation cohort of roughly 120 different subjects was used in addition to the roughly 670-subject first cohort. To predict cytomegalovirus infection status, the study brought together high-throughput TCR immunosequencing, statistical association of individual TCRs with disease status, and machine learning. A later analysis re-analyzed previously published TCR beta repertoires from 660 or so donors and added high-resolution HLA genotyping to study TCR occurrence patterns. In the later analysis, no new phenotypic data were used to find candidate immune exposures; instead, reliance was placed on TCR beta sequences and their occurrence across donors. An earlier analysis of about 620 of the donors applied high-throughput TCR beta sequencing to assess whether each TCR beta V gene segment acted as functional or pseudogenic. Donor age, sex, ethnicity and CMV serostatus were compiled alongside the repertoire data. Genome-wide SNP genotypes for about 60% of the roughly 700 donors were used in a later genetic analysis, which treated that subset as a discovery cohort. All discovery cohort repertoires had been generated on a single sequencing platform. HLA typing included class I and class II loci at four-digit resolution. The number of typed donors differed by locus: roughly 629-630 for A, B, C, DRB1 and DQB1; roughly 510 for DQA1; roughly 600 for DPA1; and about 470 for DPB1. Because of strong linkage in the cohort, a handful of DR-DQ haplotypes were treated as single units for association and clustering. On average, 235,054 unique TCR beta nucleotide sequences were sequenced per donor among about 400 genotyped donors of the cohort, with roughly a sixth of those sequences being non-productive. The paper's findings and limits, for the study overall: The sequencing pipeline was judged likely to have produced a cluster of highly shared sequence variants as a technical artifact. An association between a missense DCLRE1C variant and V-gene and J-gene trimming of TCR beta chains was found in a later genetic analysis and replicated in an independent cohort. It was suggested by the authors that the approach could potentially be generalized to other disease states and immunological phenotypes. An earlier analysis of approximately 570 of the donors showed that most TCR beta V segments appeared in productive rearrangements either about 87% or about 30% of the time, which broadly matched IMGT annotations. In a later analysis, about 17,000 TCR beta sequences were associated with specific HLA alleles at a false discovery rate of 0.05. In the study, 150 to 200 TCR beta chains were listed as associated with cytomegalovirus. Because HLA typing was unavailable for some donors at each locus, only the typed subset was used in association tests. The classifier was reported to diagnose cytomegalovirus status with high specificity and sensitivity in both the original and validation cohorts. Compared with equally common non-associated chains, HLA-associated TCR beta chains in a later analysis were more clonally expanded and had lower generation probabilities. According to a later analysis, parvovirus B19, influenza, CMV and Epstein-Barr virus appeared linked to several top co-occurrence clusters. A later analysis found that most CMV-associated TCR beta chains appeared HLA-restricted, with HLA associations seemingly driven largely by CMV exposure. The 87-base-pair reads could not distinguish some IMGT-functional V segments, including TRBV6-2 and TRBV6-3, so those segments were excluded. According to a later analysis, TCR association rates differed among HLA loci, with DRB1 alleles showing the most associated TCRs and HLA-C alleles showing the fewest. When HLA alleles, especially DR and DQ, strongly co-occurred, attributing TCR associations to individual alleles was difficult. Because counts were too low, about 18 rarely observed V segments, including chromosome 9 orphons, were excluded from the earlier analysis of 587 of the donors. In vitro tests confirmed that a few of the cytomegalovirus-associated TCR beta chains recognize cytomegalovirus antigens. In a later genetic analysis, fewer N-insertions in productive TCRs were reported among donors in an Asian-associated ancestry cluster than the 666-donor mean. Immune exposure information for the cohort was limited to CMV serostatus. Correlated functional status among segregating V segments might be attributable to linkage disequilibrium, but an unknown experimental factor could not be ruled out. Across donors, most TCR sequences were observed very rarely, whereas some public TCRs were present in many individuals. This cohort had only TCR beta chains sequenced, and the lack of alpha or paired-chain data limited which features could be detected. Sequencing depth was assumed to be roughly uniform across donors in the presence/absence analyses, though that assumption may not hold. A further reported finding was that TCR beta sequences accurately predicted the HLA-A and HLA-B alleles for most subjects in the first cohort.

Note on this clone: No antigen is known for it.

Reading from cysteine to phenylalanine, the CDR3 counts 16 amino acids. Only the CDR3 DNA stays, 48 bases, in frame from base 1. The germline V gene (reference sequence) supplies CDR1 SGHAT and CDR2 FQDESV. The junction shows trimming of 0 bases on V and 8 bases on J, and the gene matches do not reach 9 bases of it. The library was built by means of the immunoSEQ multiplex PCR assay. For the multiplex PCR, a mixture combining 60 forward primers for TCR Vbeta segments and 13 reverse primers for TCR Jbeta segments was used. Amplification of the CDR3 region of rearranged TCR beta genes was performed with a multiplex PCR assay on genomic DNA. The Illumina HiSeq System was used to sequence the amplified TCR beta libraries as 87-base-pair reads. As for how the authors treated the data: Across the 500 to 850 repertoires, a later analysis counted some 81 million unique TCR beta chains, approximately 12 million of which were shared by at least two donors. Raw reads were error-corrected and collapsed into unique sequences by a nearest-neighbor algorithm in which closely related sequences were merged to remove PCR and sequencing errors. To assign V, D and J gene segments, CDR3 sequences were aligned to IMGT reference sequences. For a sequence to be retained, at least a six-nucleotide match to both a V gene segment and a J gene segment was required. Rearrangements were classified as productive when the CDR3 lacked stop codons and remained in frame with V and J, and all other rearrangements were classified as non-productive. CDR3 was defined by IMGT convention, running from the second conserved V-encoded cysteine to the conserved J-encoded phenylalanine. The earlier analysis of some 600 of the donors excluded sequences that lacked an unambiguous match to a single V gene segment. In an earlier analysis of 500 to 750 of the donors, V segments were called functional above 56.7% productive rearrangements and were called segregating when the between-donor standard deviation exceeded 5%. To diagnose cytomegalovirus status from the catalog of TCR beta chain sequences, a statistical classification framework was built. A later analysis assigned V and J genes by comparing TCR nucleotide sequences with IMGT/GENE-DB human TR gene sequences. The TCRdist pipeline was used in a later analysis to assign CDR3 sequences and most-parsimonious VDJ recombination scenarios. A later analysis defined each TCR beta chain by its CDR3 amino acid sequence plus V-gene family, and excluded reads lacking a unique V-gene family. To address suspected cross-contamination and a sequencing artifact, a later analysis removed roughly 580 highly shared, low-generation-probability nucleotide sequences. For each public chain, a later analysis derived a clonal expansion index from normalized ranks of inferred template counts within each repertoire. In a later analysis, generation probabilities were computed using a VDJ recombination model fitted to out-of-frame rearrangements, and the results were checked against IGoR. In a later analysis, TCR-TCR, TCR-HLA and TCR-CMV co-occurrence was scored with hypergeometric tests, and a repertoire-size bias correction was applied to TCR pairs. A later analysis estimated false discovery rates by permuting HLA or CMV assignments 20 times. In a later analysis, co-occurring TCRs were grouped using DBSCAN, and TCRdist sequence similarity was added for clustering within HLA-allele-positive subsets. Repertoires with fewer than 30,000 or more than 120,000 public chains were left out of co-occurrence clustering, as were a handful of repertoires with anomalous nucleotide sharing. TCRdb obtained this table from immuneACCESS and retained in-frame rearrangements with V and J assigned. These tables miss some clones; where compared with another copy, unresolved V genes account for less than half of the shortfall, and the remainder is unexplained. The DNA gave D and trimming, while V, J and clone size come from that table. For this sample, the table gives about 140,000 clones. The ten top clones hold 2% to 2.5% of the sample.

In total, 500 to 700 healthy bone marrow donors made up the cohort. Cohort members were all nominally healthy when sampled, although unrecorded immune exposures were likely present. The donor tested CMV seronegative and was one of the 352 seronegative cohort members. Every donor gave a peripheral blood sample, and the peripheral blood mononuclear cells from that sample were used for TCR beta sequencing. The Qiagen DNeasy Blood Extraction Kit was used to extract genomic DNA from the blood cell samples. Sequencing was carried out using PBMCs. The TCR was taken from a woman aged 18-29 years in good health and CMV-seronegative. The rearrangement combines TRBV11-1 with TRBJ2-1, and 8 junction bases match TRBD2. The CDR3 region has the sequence CASSLAMGLVGHEQFF. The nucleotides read TGTGCCAGCAGCTTAGCAATGGGACTAGTCGGTCATGAGCAGTTCTTC.